The source of this T cell receptor (beta chain) is a study of blood T cell repertoires in COVID-19. On the study more broadly: Nucleic acid was either cDNA or gDNA, and it came from T cells, B-cell-depleted T cells, or PBMCs.

With 5 bases removed from V and 0 bases from J, the gap between germline ends came to 17 bases. The CDR3 has 16 residues. The germline V gene encodes CDR1 LNHDA and CDR2 SQIVND (reference sequence). Method: immunoSEQ multiplex PCR; TCRdb's copy keeps in-frame clones and lacks some. The sample consists of fewer than 200,000 clones, over 80% of them appearing once. This sequence originates from a woman aged 60 to 75 who had recovered from COVID-19. The source material was peripheral blood. This chain joins TRBV19 and TRBJ2-7, with D possibly TRBD1 on 6 matching bases. CDR3 protein: CASSWKGQQSSYEQYF. The CDR3 region has the DNA TGTGCCAGTAGTTGGAAAGGACAGCAGAGCTCCTACGAGCAGTACTTC.